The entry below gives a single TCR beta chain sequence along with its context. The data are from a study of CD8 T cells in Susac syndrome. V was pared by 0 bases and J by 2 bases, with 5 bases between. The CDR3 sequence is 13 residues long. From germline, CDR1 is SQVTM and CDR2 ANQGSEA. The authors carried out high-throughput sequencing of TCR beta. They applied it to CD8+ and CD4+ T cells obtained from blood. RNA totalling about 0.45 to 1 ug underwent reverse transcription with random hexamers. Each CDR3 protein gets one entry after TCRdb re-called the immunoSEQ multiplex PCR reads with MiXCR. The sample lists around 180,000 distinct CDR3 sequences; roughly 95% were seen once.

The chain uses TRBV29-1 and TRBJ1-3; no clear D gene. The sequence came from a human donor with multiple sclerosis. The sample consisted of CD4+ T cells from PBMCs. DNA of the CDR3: TGCAGCGTTGAAGAGGCGGCTGGAAACACCATATATTTT. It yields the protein CSVEEAAGNTIYF.